The 15 T cell receptor beta chains below all came from one sample that was sequenced in a study of blood T cell repertoires in COVID-19 (TCRdb year 2020). The library was built by means of the immunoSEQ multiplex PCR assay. Held by TCRdb, this immuneACCESS table contains in-frame sequences only and omits some clones. Under half of the omission traces to an unresolved V gene where checked; the cause of the rest is unknown. This sample lists 100,000 or so clones; around 76% were detected once. The top ten clones comprise 15% to 20% of the sample. The sequenced sample was peripheral blood. Source of these receptors: a woman in her seventies with acute or convalescent COVID-19.

This chain joins TRBV6-5 and TRBJ1-3; 10 bases agree with TRBD1. CDR3 size: 15 residues. Germline V gene sequence: CDR1 MNHEY, CDR2 SVGAGI. V was clipped by 8 bases and J by 5 bases; unmatched bases: 9. CDR3 in amino acids: CASWRQGATRNTIYF. Written as DNA, the CDR3 is TGTGCCAGCTGGCGACAGGGGGCGACGAGAAACACCATATATTTT.

This clone was observed a few times. The genes are TRBV5-3 and TRBJ1-2; 8 bases map to TRBD1. TRBV5-3 is an open reading frame, and its role is uncertain. V shed 4 bases, J shed 6 bases, and the junction held 2 bases outside the gene matches. The CDR3 extends over 12 amino acids. The CDR3 here is CARSNRGNGYTF. In DNA form, the CDR3 reads TGTGCCAGAAGCAACAGGGGGAATGGCTACACCTTC.

This clone was seen a handful of times. The J gene is TRBJ1-4, the V gene TRBV20-1; tentatively, D is TRBD1 (5 bases). V dropped 3 bases and J dropped 7 bases, with 15 bases sitting between them. The CDR3 totals 14 residues. Germline CDR1 reads DFQATT; CDR2 reads SNEGSKA (reference sequence). CDR3 nucleotide sequence: TGCAGTGCTAGTGACCCACGAAGGGGTGAAAAACTGTTTTTT. It translates to CSASDPRRGEKLFF.

The CDR3, as DNA: TGTGCCAGCAGCTTAGTTTCGGACAACACCTACGAGCAGTACTTC. Amino acids: CASSLVSDNTYEQYF. This chain links TRBV7-8 with TRBJ2-7, with D perhaps matching TRBD1 (5 bases). V lost 1 base, J lost 2 bases, and 12 bases lay in between. The germline gives CDR1 SGHVS, CDR2 FQNEAQ. The CDR3 length is 15 residues.

The chain combines TRBV20-1 with TRBJ2-7, with D unclear. With 3 bases removed from V and 4 bases from J, the gap between germline ends came to 10 bases. The length of the CDR3 is 12 residues. CDR1 DFQATT and CDR2 SNEGSKA come from the germline V gene (reference sequence). The CDR3 region has the DNA TGCAGTGCTAGTCTGGCGGATTACGAGCAGTACTTC. This codes for CSASLADYEQYF.

V gene TRBV5-4 combines with J gene TRBJ1-2; 7 nucleotides agree with TRBD1. Germline V gene sequence: CDR1 SGHNT, CDR2 YYREEE (reference sequence). The CDR3 has 15 amino acids. J gave up 4 bases and V 4 bases, and 10 bases lay outside the gene matches. In nucleotides, the CDR3 is TGTGCCAGCAGCGACGAACAGGGGTTCGGCTATGGCTACACCTTC. It encodes CASSDEQGFGYGYTF.

The genes are TRBV5-1 and TRBJ2-5, with 10 nucleotides matching TRBD2. The CDR3 runs 15 residues. The germline V gene has CDR1 SGHRS and CDR2 YFSETQ. The J segment lost 5 bases and the V segment lost 2 bases, leaving 6 bases of the junction unmatched. This chain's CDR3 is CASSFFLAGVETQYF. Here the CDR3 DNA reads TGCGCCAGCAGCTTTTTCCTAGCGGGGGTGGAGACCCAGTACTTC.

The CDR3 reads CAWSVGDTLNTEAFF. Here the CDR3 DNA reads TGTGCCTGGAGTGTGGGGGACACCTTGAACACTGAAGCTTTCTTT. The chain couples TRBV30 to TRBJ1-1, with a possible D match to TRBD1 (6 bases). V was pared by 0 bases and J by 0 bases, with 11 bases between. The CDR3 contains 15 residues. Germline CDR1 is GTSNPN and CDR2 is SVGIG (reference sequence).

The chain uses TRBV6-5 and TRBJ1-2; D ambiguous. The germline V gene has CDR1 MNHEY and CDR2 SVGAGI. With 4 bases removed from V and 4 bases from J, the gap between germline ends came to 13 bases. The CDR3 is 14 amino acids. The chain's CDR3 is CASSSIETIYGYTF. CDR3 sequence (DNA): TGTGCCAGCAGTTCCATCGAGACAATCTATGGCTACACCTTC.

The rearrangement links TRBV24-1 to TRBJ2-5, with 8 bases aligning to TRBD2. From germline, CDR1 is KGHDR and CDR2 SFDVKD. The junction had 6 bases not matched to a gene; V was cut back by 9 bases and J by 4 bases. This CDR3 contains 13 residues. The CDR3 protein is CATQVRGGETQYF. The CDR3 bases are TGTGCCACCCAGGTCCGGGGGGGAGAGACCCAGTACTTC.

Only one count was recorded for this clone. The genes are TRBV10-1 and TRBJ1-1; D unclear. Trimming cost V 7 bases and J 3 bases, with 12 bases left between them. This CDR3 spans 13 amino acids. Per the germline V gene, CDR1 is WNHNN and CDR2 is SYGVQD (reference sequence). The CDR3 DNA reads as TGCGCCAGCACGGCGGAGGTGTACACTGAAGCTTTCTTT. Translation gives CASTAEVYTEAFF.

The chain carries TRBV15 and TRBJ2-6, with D hard to call. V was pared by 0 bases and J by 0 bases, with 6 bases between. CDR3 length: 16 amino acids. Germline assignment: CDR1 LNHNV and CDR2 YYDKDF (reference sequence). CDR3 protein: CATSRDWSSGANVLTF. CDR3 coding DNA: TGTGCCACCAGCAGAGATTGGAGCTCTGGGGCCAACGTCCTGACTTTC.

Of note for this clone: The sample contains more than one DNA sequence encoding this CDR3. The genes are TRBV6-2 or TRBV6-3 and TRBJ2-3, with D maybe TRBD2 (5 bases). V was shortened by 5 bases and J by 6 bases, with 12 bases between the two germline ends. The CDR3 has 13 residues. Looked up from germline, CDR1 is MNHEY and CDR2 is SVGEGT. CDR3 sequence (DNA): TGTGCCAGCAGTCTAGCCCTGGCGGATACGCAGTATTTT. Translated: CASSLALADTQYF.

The chain has TRBV7-6 and TRBJ1-5, with a possible D match to TRBD1 (5 bases). Germline CDR1 and CDR2: SGHVS and FNYEAQ. The V and J ends lost 1 base and 2 bases respectively, with 9 bases between them. The CDR3 spans 15 residues. The CDR3 DNA follows: TGTGCCAGCAGCTTAGGGGGAGGGGGCAATCAGCCCCAGCATTTT. Translated: CASSLGGGGNQPQHF. Together with reference TRBV7-6 and TRBJ1-5, the CDR3 gives the full variable domain: GAGVSQSPRYKVTKRGQDVALRCDPISGHVSLYWYRQALGQGPEFLTYFNYEAQQDKSGLPNDRFSAERPEGSISTLTIQRTEQRDSAMYRCASSLGGGGNQPQHFGDGTRLSIL.

The J gene is TRBJ1-1, the V gene TRBV27; no reliable D call. CDR1 is MNHEY and CDR2 is SMNVEV in the germline V gene (reference sequence). V lost 3 bases and J 2 bases, leaving 16 bases between the germline ends. This CDR3 is built from 16 residues. The CDR3 region has the DNA TGTGCCAGCAGTTTCGCCCCTACGAGATTAAACACTGAAGCTTTCTTT. Residues: CASSFAPTRLNTEAFF.